Below are 14 T cell receptor beta chains sequenced from a single sample in a study of T cells in Graves' hyperthyroidism and ophthalmopathy. Template material for amplifying TCR beta CDR3 regions consisted of RNA transcripts. The TCR CDR3 was amplified in a first-round RT-PCR using the HTBI primer set. One entry per CDR3 protein results from TCRdb running MiXCR on the multiplex PCR reads. This sample has approximately 510,000 distinct CDR3 sequences, with approximately 49% found just once. The sequencing sample was made of peripheral blood or thyroid tissue (not recorded which). These receptors came from an adult woman with Graves' disease, either hyperthyroidism or ophthalmopathy (not recorded which).

The V gene is TRBV12-3 or TRBV12-4, the J gene TRBJ2-5, with 7 bases lining up with TRBD2. Germline trimming cut 4 bases from V and 5 bases from J; bases unmatched to any gene: 13. CDR3 length: 16 amino acids. The CDR3 DNA reads TGTGCCAGCAGTTCAGCTGGGGAGGGCTCCAGGGAGACCCAGTACTTC. Protein product: CASSSAGEGSRETQYF.

This clonotype has ten or more counts. A read error may produce the germline difference seen at one junction end. This sequence joins TRBV4-1 and TRBJ1-1; possibly TRBD1 for D (5 bases). This CDR3 region has 15 residues. Germline CDR1 and CDR2: MGHRA and YSYEKL. The CDR3 coding sequence is TGCGCCAACAGCCAAGATCCAGGGAGGTACGCTGAAGCTTTCTTT. Amino acids: CANSQDPGRYAEAFF.

Turning to this clonotype: A much larger clone differs by one base, so this may be a read error. The rearrangement uses TRBV12-3 or TRBV12-4 and TRBJ1-1; D unresolved. This CDR3 spans 13 amino acids. The V gene lost 5 bases and the J gene lost 2 bases, with 9 bases spanning the gap. The CDR3 nucleotides read TGTGCCAGCAGTCAGAACCTAAACACTGAAGCTTTCTTT. It specifies CASSQNLNTEAFF.

This clonotype was counted many times. The chain combines TRBV6-5 with TRBJ2-2; 9 nucleotides align to TRBD1. CDR1 is MNHEY, CDR2 SVGAGI, per germline. This CDR3 contains 14 residues. The J segment lost 9 bases and the V segment lost 5 bases, leaving 7 bases of the junction unmatched. CDR3 sequence reads: CASSRTGDIRELFF. CDR3 DNA sequence: TGTGCCAGCAGTAGGACAGGGGACATCCGGGAGCTGTTTTTT.

The chain combines TRBV12-3 or TRBV12-4 with TRBJ2-7; D not certain. CDR3 length: 17 amino acids. Trimming pared 6 bases from V and 2 bases from J, leaving 23 bases between. In nucleotides, the CDR3 is TGTGCCAGCAGCCTCGATCCATTGACCCCAAGCCCCTACGAGCAGTACTTC. Amino acid sequence: CASSLDPLTPSPYEQYF.

The gene calls are TRBV10-3 and TRBJ1-5; D uncertain. V shed 2 bases and J shed 6 bases, with 17 bases lying between them. CDR1 is ENHRY and CDR2 is SYGVKD in the germline V gene. The CDR3 runs to 16 residues. The CDR3 DNA reads TGTGCCATCAGTGAGATAAAGGGTGTAGGACCTCAGCCCCAGCATTTT. This sequence encodes CAISEIKGVGPQPQHF.

The chain joins TRBV6-2 or TRBV6-3 to TRBJ1-5; 7 bases agree with TRBD1. V dropped 9 bases and J dropped 1; count of bases not matched to a gene: 6. The CDR3 sequence is 14 residues long. Germline V lookup: CDR1 MNHEY, CDR2 SVGEGT. In nucleotides, the CDR3 is TGTGCCAGTCAAACAGGGGTAAGCAATCAGCCCCAGCATTTT. Residues: CASQTGVSNQPQHF.

As for this clonotype: Possible read error: a much larger clone is one base away. J is TRBJ2-7 and V is TRBV7-2; 8 bases fit TRBD2. The CDR3 extends over 16 amino acids. J was trimmed by 6 bases and V by 1 base; bases with no gene match: 11. Per germline, CDR1 SGHTA and CDR2 FQGNSA. This CDR3 reads CASSLEAGGRIGEQYF. CDR3 bases: TGTGCCAGCAGCTTAGAAGCTGGCGGGAGGATCGGCGAGCAGTACTTC.

The chain has TRBV7-2 and TRBJ2-2; the D gene could be TRBD1 or TRBD2 (5 bases each). The V gene lost 1 base and the J gene lost 5 bases, with 11 bases spanning the gap. CDR1 is SGHTA, CDR2 FQGNSA, per germline. This CDR3 contains 15 residues. The DNA of the CDR3 is TGTGCCAGCAGCTTAGATCCGGGACGGACCGGGGAGCTGTTTTTT. This translates into CASSLDPGRTGELFF.

As for this clonotype: A much larger clone sits a single nucleotide away, making a read error possible. The CDR3 does not end in the conserved phenylalanine or tryptophan, so this is likely a read error. The chain employs TRBV2 and TRBJ1-1, with TRBD1 matching over 7 bases. Trimming at V came to 6 bases and at J to 1 base, leaving 5 bases not matched to a gene. The CDR3 is 14 amino acids. The germline V gene has CDR1 SNHLY and CDR2 FYNNEI. The CDR3 region is CASSLRQGNTEAFS. The DNA of the CDR3 is TGTGCCAGCAGCCTCCGACAGGGGAACACTGAAGCTTTCTCT.

The CDR3 sequence: CASSFGLAGDYGYTF. In nucleotides, the CDR3 is TGTGCCAGCAGCTTTGGCTTGGCCGGTGACTATGGCTACACCTTC. The chain is built from TRBV7-9 and TRBJ1-2; D not resolved. Germline values: CDR1 SEHNR, CDR2 FQNEAQ (reference sequence). Trimming took 3 bases from V and 3 from J, leaving 14 bases between them. This CDR3 is 15 amino acids long.

The chain carries TRBV4-1 and TRBJ1-1; D is unclear. The CDR3 spans 13 residues. Per the germline V gene, CDR1 is MGHRA and CDR2 is YSYEKL. V was clipped by 0 bases and J by 8 bases, with 10 bases between them. CDR3 bases: TGCGCCAGCAGCCAAGAGGTAAGATCGGAAGCTTTCTTT. Translating gives CASSQEVRSEAFF.

As DNA, the CDR3 is TGTGCCACCAGCAGGGGGACAGGGAATGAAAAACTGTTTTTT. Protein: CATSRGTGNEKLFF. This chain uses TRBV15 with TRBJ1-4; 9 bases match TRBD1. J was trimmed by 5 bases and V by 3 bases; bases with no gene match: 1. The CDR3 has 14 residues. Per germline, CDR1 LNHNV and CDR2 YYDKDF (reference sequence). Supplemented by reference TRBV15 and TRBJ1-4, the full variable domain reads DAMVIQNPRYQVTQFGKPVTLSCSQTLNHNVMYWYQQKSSQAPKLLFHYYDKDFNNEADTPDNFQSRRPNTSFCFLDIRSPGLGDTAMYLCATSRGTGNEKLFFGSGTQLSVL.

The rearrangement joins TRBV6-5 to TRBJ2-7; D is uncertain. This CDR3 is 12 amino acids long. Germline assignment: CDR1 MNHEY and CDR2 SVGAGI. V dropped 2 bases and J dropped 4 bases, with 6 bases sitting between them. This CDR3 reads CASSYQAYEQYF. The DNA for the CDR3 is TGTGCCAGCAGTTACCAGGCGTACGAGCAGTACTTC.